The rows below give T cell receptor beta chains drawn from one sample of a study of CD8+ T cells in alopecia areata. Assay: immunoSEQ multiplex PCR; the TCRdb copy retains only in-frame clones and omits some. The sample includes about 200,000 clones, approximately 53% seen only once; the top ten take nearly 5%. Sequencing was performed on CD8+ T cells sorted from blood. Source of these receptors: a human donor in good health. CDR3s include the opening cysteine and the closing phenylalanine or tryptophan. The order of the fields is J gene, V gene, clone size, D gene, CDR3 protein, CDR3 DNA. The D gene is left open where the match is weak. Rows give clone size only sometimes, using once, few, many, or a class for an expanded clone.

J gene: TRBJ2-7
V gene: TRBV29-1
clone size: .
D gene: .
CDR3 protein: CSVTYQGISYEQYF
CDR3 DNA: TGCAGCGTTACCTATCAGGGAATCTCCTACGAGCAGTACTTC

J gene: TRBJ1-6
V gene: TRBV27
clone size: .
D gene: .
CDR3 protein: CASSGRTSYNSPLHF
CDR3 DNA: TGTGCCAGCTCGGGACGGACCTCCTATAATTCACCCCTCCACTTT

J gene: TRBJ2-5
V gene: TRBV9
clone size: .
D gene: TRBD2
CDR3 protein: CASSSSGQWETQYF
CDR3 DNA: TGTGCCAGCAGCTCTAGCGGGCAGTGGGAGACCCAGTACTTC

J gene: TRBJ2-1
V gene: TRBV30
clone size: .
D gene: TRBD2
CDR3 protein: CAWTAASGVYNEQFF
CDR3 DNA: TGTGCCTGGACCGCAGCTAGCGGGGTCTACAATGAGCAGTTCTTC

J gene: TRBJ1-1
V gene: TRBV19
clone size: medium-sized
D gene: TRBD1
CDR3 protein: CASALEQGVNTEAFF
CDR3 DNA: TGTGCCAGTGCCCTCGAACAGGGGGTGAACACTGAAGCTTTCTTT

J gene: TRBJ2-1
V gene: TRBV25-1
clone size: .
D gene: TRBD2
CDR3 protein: CASTGGSYNEQFF
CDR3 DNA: TGTGCCAGCACCGGGGGGTCCTACAATGAGCAGTTCTTC

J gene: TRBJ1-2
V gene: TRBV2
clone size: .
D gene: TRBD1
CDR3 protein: CASSAQGLANYGYTF
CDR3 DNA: TGTGCCAGCAGTGCACAGGGGCTGGCCAACTATGGCTACACCTTC

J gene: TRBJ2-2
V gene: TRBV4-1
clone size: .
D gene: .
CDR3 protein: CASSQGWGGNTGELFF
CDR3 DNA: TGCGCCAGCAGCCAGGGATGGGGCGGTAACACCGGGGAGCTGTTTTTT

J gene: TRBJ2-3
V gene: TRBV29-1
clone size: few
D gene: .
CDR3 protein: CSVQINTQYF
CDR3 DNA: TGCAGCGTTCAAATAAACACGCAGTATTTT

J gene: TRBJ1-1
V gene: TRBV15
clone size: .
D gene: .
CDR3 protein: CATSTGLYTEAFF
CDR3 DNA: TGTGCCACCAGCACGGGACTCTACACTGAAGCTTTCTTT

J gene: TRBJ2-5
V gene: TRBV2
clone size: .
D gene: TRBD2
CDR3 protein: CASRDGLAMGETQYF
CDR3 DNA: TGTGCCAGCAGGGATGGACTAGCTATGGGAGAGACCCAGTACTTC

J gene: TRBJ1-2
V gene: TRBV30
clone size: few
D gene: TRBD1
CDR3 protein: CAWINTGAHYGYTF
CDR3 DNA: TGTGCCTGGATCAATACAGGGGCTCACTATGGCTACACCTTC

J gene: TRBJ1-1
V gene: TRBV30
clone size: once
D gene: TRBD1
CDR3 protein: CAWRQGRRTEAFF
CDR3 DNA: TGTGCCTGGCGACAGGGCCGCCGTACTGAAGCTTTCTTT

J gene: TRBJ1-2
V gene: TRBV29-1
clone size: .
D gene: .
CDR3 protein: CSVEVSGGDGYTF
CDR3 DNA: TGCAGCGTTGAAGTGAGTGGAGGGGACGGCTACACCTTC

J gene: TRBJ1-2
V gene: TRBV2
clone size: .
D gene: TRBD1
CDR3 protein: CASSRGTGSSPYGYTF
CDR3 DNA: TGTGCCAGCAGTCGGGGGACAGGGAGTAGTCCCTATGGCTACACCTTC

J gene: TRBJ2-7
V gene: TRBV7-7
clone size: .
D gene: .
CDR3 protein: CASSFGAYEQYF
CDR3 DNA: TGTGCCAGCAGCTTCGGGGCCTACGAGCAGTACTTC

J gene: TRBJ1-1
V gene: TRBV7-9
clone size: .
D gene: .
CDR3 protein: CASSLLGQGGTEAFF
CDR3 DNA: TGTGCCAGCAGCTTACTCGGGCAGGGTGGAACTGAAGCTTTCTTT

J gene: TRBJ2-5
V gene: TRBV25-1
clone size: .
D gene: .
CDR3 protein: CASSEEQGTETQYF
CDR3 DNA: TGTGCCAGCAGTGAAGAACAGGGAACAGAGACCCAGTACTTC

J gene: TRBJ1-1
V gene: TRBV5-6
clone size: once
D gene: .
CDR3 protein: CASTGGNTEAFF
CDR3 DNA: TGTGCCAGCACCGGAGGGAACACTGAAGCTTTCTTT

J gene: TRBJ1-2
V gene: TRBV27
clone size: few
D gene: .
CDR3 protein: CASSFRKGYGYTF
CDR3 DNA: TGTGCCAGCAGTTTCCGGAAGGGCTATGGCTACACCTTC

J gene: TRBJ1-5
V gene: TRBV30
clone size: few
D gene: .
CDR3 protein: CAWSVAGGRQPQHF
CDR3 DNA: TGTGCCTGGAGTGTCGCAGGCGGGAGACAGCCCCAGCATTTT

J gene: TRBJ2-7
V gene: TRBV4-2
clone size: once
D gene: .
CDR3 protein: CASSQNPGSGRDEQYF
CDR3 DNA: TGTGCCAGCAGCCAAAATCCGGGCTCCGGACGAGACGAGCAGTACTTC

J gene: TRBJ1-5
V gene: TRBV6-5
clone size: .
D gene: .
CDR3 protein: CASSYSQGSNQPQHF
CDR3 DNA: TGTGCCAGCAGTTACTCACAAGGGAGCAATCAGCCCCAGCATTTT

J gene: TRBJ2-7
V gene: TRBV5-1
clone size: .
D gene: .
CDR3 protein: CASSLEGLSGYNEQYF
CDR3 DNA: TGCGCCAGCAGCTTGGAGGGGTTAAGTGGGTACAACGAGCAGTACTTC

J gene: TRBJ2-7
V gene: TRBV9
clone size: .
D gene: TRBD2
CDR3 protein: CASSVSGASYEQYF
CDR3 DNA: TGTGCCAGCAGCGTAAGCGGGGCCTCCTACGAGCAGTACTTC

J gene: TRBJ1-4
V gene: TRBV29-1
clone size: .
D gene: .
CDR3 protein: CSVEQGTNEKLFF
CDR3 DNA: TGCAGCGTGGAACAGGGCACTAATGAAAAACTGTTTTTT

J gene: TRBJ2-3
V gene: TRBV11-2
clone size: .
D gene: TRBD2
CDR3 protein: CASSNSGGALIIDTQYF
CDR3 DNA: TGTGCCAGCAGCAATAGCGGGGGGGCTTTGATCATCGATACGCAGTATTTT

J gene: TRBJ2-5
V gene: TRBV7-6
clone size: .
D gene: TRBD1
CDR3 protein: CASSTDVMDRVQETQYF
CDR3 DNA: TGTGCCAGCAGCACCGACGTAATGGACAGGGTTCAAGAGACCCAGTACTTC

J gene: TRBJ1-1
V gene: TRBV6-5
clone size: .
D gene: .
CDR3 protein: CASSYSQGGEAFF
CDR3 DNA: TGTGCCAGCAGTTATTCACAGGGTGGTGAAGCTTTCTTT

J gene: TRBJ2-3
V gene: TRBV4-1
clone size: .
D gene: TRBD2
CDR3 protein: CASTYIGGGDTQYF
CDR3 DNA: TGCGCCAGCACCTACATCGGGGGGGGAGATACGCAGTATTTT

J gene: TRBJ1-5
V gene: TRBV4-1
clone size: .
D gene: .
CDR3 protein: CASSPTRAGNQPQHF
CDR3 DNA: TGCGCCAGCAGCCCCACGAGGGCGGGGAATCAGCCCCAGCATTTT

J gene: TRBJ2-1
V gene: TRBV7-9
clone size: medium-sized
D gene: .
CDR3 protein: CASSFQYNEQFF
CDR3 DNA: TGTGCCAGCAGCTTCCAGTACAATGAGCAGTTCTTC

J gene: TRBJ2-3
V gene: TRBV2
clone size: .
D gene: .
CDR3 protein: CASSEGRASTDTQYF
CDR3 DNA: TGTGCCAGCAGTGAGGGCAGGGCTAGCACAGATACGCAGTATTTT

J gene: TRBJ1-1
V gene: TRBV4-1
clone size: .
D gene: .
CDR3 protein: CASSVGMNTEAFF
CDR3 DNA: TGCGCCAGCAGCGTGGGAATGAACACTGAAGCTTTCTTT

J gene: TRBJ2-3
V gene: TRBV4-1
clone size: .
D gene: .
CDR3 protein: CASSQISGRENTQYF
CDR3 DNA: TGCGCCAGCAGCCAGATATCGGGGAGAGAGAATACGCAGTATTTT

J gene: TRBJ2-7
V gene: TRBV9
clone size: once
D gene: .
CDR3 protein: CASSVRDGYEQYF
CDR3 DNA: TGTGCCAGCAGCGTAAGGGACGGCTACGAGCAGTACTTC

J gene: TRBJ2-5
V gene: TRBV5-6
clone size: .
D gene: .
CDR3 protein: CASSSRDEAQETQYF
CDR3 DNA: TGTGCCAGCAGCTCCCGGGACGAGGCACAAGAGACCCAGTACTTC

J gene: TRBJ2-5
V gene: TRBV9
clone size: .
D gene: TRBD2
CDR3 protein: CASASGGEFQETQYF
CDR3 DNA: TGTGCCAGCGCTAGCGGGGGCGAATTCCAAGAGACCCAGTACTTC

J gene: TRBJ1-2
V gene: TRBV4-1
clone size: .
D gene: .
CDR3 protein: CASSQTAHPNYGYTF
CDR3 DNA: TGCGCCAGCAGCCAGACAGCCCATCCGAACTATGGCTACACCTTC

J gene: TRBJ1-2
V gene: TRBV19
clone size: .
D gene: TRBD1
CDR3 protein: CASSQDRLDNYGYTF
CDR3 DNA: TGTGCCAGCAGCCAGGACAGGCTTGATAACTATGGCTACACCTTC

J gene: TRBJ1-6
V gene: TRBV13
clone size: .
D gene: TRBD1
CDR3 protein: CASSLGRDSSYNSPLHF
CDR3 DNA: TGTGCCAGCAGCTTAGGCCGGGACAGCTCCTATAATTCACCCCTCCACTTT

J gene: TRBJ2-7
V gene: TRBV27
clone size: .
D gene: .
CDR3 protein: CASNFYEQYF
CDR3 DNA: TGTGCCAGCAACTTCTACGAGCAGTACTTC

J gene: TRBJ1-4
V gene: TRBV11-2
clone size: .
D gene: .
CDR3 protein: CASSLASITTNEKLFF
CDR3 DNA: TGTGCCAGCAGCTTAGCGAGCATAACAACTAATGAAAAACTGTTTTTT

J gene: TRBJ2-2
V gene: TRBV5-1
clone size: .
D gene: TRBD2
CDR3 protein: CASSSGGSSYTGELFF
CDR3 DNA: TGCGCCAGCAGCAGCGGGGGGAGCTCCTACACCGGGGAGCTGTTTTTT

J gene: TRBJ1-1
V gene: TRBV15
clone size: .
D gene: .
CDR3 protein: CATSRDLGTLGAFF
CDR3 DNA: TGTGCCACCAGCAGAGATCTCGGGACTTTGGGAGCTTTCTTT

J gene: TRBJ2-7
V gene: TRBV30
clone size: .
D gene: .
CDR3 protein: CAWSVPGSDEQYF
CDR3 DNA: TGTGCCTGGAGTGTACCCGGGTCGGACGAGCAGTACTTC

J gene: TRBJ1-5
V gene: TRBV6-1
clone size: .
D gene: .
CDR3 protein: CASRGHSDSNQPQHF
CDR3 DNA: TGTGCCAGCCGCGGACACTCCGATAGCAATCAGCCCCAGCATTTT

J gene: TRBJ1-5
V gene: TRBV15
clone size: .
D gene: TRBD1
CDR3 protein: CATSRLDRASNQPQHF
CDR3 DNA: TGTGCCACCAGCAGACTGGACAGGGCTAGCAATCAGCCCCAGCATTTT

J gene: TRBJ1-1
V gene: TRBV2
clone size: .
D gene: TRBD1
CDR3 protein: CASSDGTGNTEAFF
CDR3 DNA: TGTGCCAGCAGTGATGGGACAGGGAACACTGAAGCTTTCTTT